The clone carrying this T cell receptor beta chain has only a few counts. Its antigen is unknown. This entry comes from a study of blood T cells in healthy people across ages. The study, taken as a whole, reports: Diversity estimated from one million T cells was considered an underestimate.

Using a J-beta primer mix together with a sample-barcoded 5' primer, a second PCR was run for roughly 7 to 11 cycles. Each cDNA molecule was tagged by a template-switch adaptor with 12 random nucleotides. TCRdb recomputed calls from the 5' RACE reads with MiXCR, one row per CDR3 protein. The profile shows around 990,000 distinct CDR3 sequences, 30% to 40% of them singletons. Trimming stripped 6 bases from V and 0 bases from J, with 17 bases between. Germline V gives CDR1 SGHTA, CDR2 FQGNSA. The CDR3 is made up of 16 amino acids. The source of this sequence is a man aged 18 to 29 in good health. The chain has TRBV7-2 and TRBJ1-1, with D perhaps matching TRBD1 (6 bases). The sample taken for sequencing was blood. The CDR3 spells CASRRRQDFMNTEAFF. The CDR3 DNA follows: TGTGCCAGCAGACGCCGACAGGACTTTATGAACACTGAAGCTTTCTTT.